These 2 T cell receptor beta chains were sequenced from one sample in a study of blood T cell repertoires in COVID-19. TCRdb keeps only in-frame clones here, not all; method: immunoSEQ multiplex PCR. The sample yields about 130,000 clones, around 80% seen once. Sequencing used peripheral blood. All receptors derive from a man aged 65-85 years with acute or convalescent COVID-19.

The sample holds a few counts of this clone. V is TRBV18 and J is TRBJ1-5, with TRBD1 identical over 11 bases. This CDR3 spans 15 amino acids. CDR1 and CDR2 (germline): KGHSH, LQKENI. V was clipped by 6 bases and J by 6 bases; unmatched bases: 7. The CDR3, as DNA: TGTGCCAGCTCGGCCGGACAGGGGGCGATTCAGCCCCAGCATTTT. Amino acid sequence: CASSAGQGAIQPQHF. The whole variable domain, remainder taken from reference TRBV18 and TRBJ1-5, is NAGVMQNPRHLVRRRGQEARLRCSPMKGHSHVYWYRQLPEEGLKFMVYLQKENIIDESGMPKERFSAEFPKEGPSILRIQQVVRGDSAAYFCASSAGQGAIQPQHFGDGTRLSIL.

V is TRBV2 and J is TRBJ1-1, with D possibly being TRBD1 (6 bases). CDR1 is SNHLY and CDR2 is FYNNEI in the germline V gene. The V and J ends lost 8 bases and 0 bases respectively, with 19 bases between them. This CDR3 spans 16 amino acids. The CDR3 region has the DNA TGTGCCAGCTCGAACAGGGACCCCCTGCTGAACACTGAAGCTTTCTTT. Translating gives CASSNRDPLLNTEAFF.